The source of this T cell receptor beta chain is a study of control samples from healthy donors and cancer patients. Assay: immunoSEQ multiplex PCR; the TCRdb copy retains only in-frame clones and omits some. The sample yields 140,000 to 150,000 clones, about nine tenths seen once. The CDR3 spans 13 residues. V lost 2 bases to trimming and J lost 11 bases, with 15 bases between them. The clonotype originates from a young man in good health. This rearrangement joins TRBV12-3 or TRBV12-4 to TRBJ1-1; possible D gene TRBD1, 5 bases. The sample comprised blood. The CDR3 loop is CASSLLVTAQAFF. In nucleotides, the CDR3 is TGTGCCAGCAGTTTATTGGTGACAGCTCAGGCTTTCTTT.